A selection of T cell receptor beta chains follows, all from one sample in a study of cytomegalovirus exposure and HLA in healthy donors. This table comes from immunoSEQ multiplex PCR, and its TCRdb copy is limited to in-frame clones, with some not included. The table for this sample gives 150,000 or so clones. Sequencing was done on a sample of PBMCs. The receptors shown here come from a woman aged 55-70 years in good health and CMV-seronegative. Both conserved end residues are part of each CDR3. D genes are given only for firm matches.

J	D	V	DNA	CDR3
TRBJ2-7	TRBD1	TRBV2	TGTGCCAGCAGTTTCGTGCAGGGGGCCTACGAGCAGTACTTC	CASSFVQGAYEQYF
TRBJ2-1	NA	TRBV5-1	TGCGCCAGCAGCTTGGACAGTACCCCCTACAATGAGCAGTTCTTC	CASSLDSTPYNEQFF
TRBJ2-7	NA	TRBV6-1	TGTGCCAGCAGTGAAGCGCTCTCGGGGGGCCCCTACGAGCAGTACTTC	CASSEALSGGPYEQYF
TRBJ2-7	TRBD1	TRBV10-3	TGTGCCATCTCCGGGACAGCTAACTCCTACGAGCAGTACTTC	CAISGTANSYEQYF
TRBJ1-1	NA	TRBV5-4	TGTGCCAGCAGCTTGGCCAGGTCGAGAGCTTTCTTT	CASSLARSRAFF
TRBJ2-1	TRBD2	TRBV11-3	TGTGCCAGCAGCCCGGGACTAGCGGGAGAGGATGAGCAGTTCTTC	CASSPGLAGEDEQFF
TRBJ1-1	NA	TRBV18	TGTGCCAGCTCACCCACCCAGGGCTTGGATACTGAAGCTTTCTTT	CASSPTQGLDTEAFF
TRBJ2-7	TRBD1	TRBV18	TGTGCCAGCTCACTGGGACAGGGCCCCTACGAGCAGTACTTC	CASSLGQGPYEQYF
TRBJ2-1	NA	TRBV7-6	TGTGCCAGCAGCTTACAGGAATCCAATGAGCAGTTCTTC	CASSLQESNEQFF
TRBJ2-1	NA	TRBV4-3	TGCGCCAGCAGCCAAGTTCTCCGACAGAACAATGAGCAGTTCTTC	CASSQVLRQNNEQFF
TRBJ2-3	TRBD2	TRBV5-1	TGCGCCAGCAGCTTGACTAGCGGGGGGCCGGGAGATACGCAGTATTTT	CASSLTSGGPGDTQYF
TRBJ2-7	TRBD2	TRBV27	TGTGCCAGCAGTTTAACTAGCGGGACCGGCGAGCAGTACTTC	CASSLTSGTGEQYF
TRBJ1-5	TRBD1	TRBV30	TGTGCCTGGAAATTAACAGGGGCCAGCAATCAGCCCCAGCATTTT	CAWKLTGASNQPQHF
TRBJ1-4	NA	TRBV2	TGTGCCAGCAGTCTACTTACTAAGGTCGACGAAAAACTGTTTTTT	CASSLLTKVDEKLFF
TRBJ1-1	NA	TRBV18	TGTGCCAGCTCACCAGGATGGGGGAGGACTGAAGCTTTCTTT	CASSPGWGRTEAFF
TRBJ1-2	NA	TRBV10-1	TGCGCCAGCAGTGGGCGGGGGGGAGAAAGGAACTATGGCTACACCTTC	CASSGRGGERNYGYTF
TRBJ2-3	NA	TRBV25-1	TGTGCCAGCAGTGAACCAGGACATTCAGATACGCAGTATTTT	CASSEPGHSDTQYF
TRBJ2-7	TRBD1	TRBV7-9	TGTGCCAGCAGCCAAGGACAGGCCCTTCCCCACGAGCAGTACTTC	CASSQGQALPHEQYF
TRBJ2-2	TRBD2	TRBV7-3	TGTGCCAGCAGCTTACCAGCGGGGGGCCCTAGGGACACCGGGGAGCTGTTTTTT	CASSLPAGGPRDTGELFF
TRBJ1-2	TRBD1	TRBV6-6	TGTGCCAGCAGCCCCCCAGGGGGAGATGGCTACACCTTC	CASSPPGGDGYTF
TRBJ1-2	TRBD1	TRBV19	TGTGCCAGTAGTATGATGTGGGACAGGGGGAACTATGGCTACACCTTC	CASSMMWDRGNYGYTF
TRBJ1-1	NA	TRBV30	TGTGCCTGGAGTGTAGCGTACACTGAAGCTTTCTTT	CAWSVAYTEAFF
TRBJ1-4	NA	TRBV6-5	TGTGCCAGCAGTGGTGGGGACACCGACAATGAAAAACTGTTTTTT	CASSGGDTDNEKLFF
TRBJ2-4	TRBD2	TRBV25-1	TGTGCCAGCAGTGATACGGGGGGGGCCGGGAACATTCAGTACTTC	CASSDTGGAGNIQYF
TRBJ2-7	NA	TRBV14	TGTGCCAGCAGCCAAGGGTGGGGGCCCTACGAGCAGTACTTC	CASSQGWGPYEQYF
TRBJ2-2	NA	TRBV2	TGTGCCAGCGTGGGGCTCCAGAACACCGGGGAGCTGTTTTTT	CASVGLQNTGELFF
TRBJ1-3	NA	TRBV5-1	TGCGCCAGCAGCTTTGGGGGGAGCAACTCTGGAAACACCATATATTTT	CASSFGGSNSGNTIYF
TRBJ1-5	NA	TRBV14	TGTGCCAGCAGCCAAGATGGGAGACACTGGCGTGTTCAGCCCCAGCATTTT	CASSQDGRHWRVQPQHF
TRBJ1-1	NA	TRBV5-4	TGTGCCAGCAGCCCACCTGCTACCATGAACACTGAAGCTTTCTTT	CASSPPATMNTEAFF
TRBJ1-2	TRBD1	TRBV5-5	TGTGCCAGCAGCTTGGCCGGGACAGGGGCCCCATATGGCTACACCTTC	CASSLAGTGAPYGYTF
TRBJ2-2	TRBD1	TRBV19	TGTGCCAGTAGAAGGACAGGGAACACCGGGGAGCTGTTTTTT	CASRRTGNTGELFF
TRBJ1-1	NA	TRBV29-1	TGCAGCGTCGGACAGTGGGAGACTGAAGCTTTCTTT	CSVGQWETEAFF
TRBJ1-2	TRBD1	TRBV5-6	TGTGCCAGCAGCGGGGACAGCTATGGCTACACCTTC	CASSGDSYGYTF
TRBJ1-1	TRBD1	TRBV4-1	TGCGCCAGCAGCGCCCGAGACAGGGTTGACGCTTTCTTT	CASSARDRVDAFF
TRBJ2-3	TRBD2	TRBV7-8	TGTGCCAGCAGCTTAGTGAGGGGGAGCGGGGGCAGGGATACGCAGTATTTT	CASSLVRGSGGRDTQYF
TRBJ2-1	TRBD2	TRBV5-1	TGCGCCAGCAGCTTCACTAGCGGGAGGTATGAGCAGTTCTTC	CASSFTSGRYEQFF
TRBJ1-5	TRBD1	TRBV30	TGTGCCTGGAATGACAGGGCGGGTCAGCCCCAGCATTTT	CAWNDRAGQPQHF
TRBJ1-2	TRBD1	TRBV7-2	TGTGCCAGCAGCTCGAAACAGGGGGCGGCTGGCTACACCTTC	CASSSKQGAAGYTF
TRBJ2-2	NA	TRBV5-4	TGTGCCAGCAGCCCTGGCGGGGGCCGAACCGGGGAGCTGTTTTTT	CASSPGGGRTGELFF
TRBJ2-1	NA	TRBV4-1	TGCGCCAGCAGCCATCCCTTCAGCTCCTACAATGAGCAGTTCTTC	CASSHPFSSYNEQFF
TRBJ2-3	NA	TRBV6-5	TGTGCCAGCCAAGACTCTTTGATGGATACGCAGTATTTT	CASQDSLMDTQYF
TRBJ1-6	NA	TRBV5-1	TGCGCCAGCAGCTTGGTATTTCGAGGGAATAATTCACCCCTCCACTTT	CASSLVFRGNNSPLHF
TRBJ2-7	TRBD1	TRBV9	TGTGCCAGCAGCCCCTCCGGACAGGCCTACGAGCAGTACTTC	CASSPSGQAYEQYF
TRBJ1-1	TRBD1	TRBV9	TGTGCCAGCAGCGTAGTGGGACAGGGCAACACTGAAGCTTTCTTT	CASSVVGQGNTEAFF
TRBJ2-1	NA	TRBV18	TGTGCCAGCTCACCCGACAGGTTCGGTCAGTTCTTC	CASSPDRFGQFF
TRBJ1-6	NA	TRBV15	TGTGCCACCAGCGAGGGCAGGGGATATTCACCCCTCCACTTT	CATSEGRGYSPLHF
TRBJ2-2	TRBD1	TRBV10-3	TGTGCCATCAGTACCCCTCCGGGACAGGGAGTAAGCGGGGAGCTGTTTTTT	CAISTPPGQGVSGELFF
TRBJ2-1	TRBD2	TRBV7-6	TGTGCCAGCAGCTTAGGAACTAGCGGGAGGTACAATGAGCAGTTCTTC	CASSLGTSGRYNEQFF
TRBJ2-1	TRBD2	TRBV4-2	TGTGCCAGCAGGGACTTAGCGGGAGACGATGAGCAGTTCTTC	CASRDLAGDDEQFF
TRBJ2-2	NA	TRBV11-2	TGTGCCAGCAGCTTACTTCCCCAGGGGTCCGGGGAGCTGTTTTTT	CASSLLPQGSGELFF
TRBJ1-5	NA	TRBV6-4	TGTGCCAGCAGGTACCCAGGGGATCAGCCCCAGCATTTT	CASRYPGDQPQHF
TRBJ2-7	NA	TRBV6-4	TGTGCCAGCAGTACGGAGGCGTGGGGCGAGCAGTACTTC	CASSTEAWGEQYF
TRBJ2-1	TRBD1	TRBV7-8	TGTGCCAGCAGCACACCCATAGGGGGCGCGATCGACTACAATGAGCAGTTCTTC	CASSTPIGGAIDYNEQFF
TRBJ2-2	NA	TRBV6-5	TGTGCCAGCAGACGGGTAGCGACCGGGGAGCTGTTTTTT	CASRRVATGELFF
TRBJ2-1	TRBD1	TRBV7-2	TGTGCCAGCAGCCCGACAGGGTCCTACAATGAGCAGTTCTTC	CASSPTGSYNEQFF
TRBJ2-3	TRBD2	TRBV25-1	TGTGCCAGCAGTACCGCGGGGGGTTTGGATACGCAGTATTTT	CASSTAGGLDTQYF
TRBJ2-1	TRBD1	TRBV27	TGTGCCAGCAGTTTCACCGGGACAGGGGCCTTTTACAATGAGCAGTTCTTC	CASSFTGTGAFYNEQFF